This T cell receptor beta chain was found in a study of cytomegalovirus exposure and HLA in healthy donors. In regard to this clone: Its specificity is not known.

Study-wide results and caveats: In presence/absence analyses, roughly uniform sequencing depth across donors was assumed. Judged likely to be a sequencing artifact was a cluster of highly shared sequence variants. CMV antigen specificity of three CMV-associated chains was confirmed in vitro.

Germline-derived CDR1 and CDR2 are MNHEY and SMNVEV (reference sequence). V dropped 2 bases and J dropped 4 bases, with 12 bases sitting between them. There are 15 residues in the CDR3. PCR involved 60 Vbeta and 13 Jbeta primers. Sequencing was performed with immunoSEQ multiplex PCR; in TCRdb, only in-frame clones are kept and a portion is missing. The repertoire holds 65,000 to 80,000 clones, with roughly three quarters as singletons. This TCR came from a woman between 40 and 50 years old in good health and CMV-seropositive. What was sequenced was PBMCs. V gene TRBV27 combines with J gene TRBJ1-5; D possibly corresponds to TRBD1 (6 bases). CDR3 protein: CASSLEGVGNQPQHF. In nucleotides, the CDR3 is TGTGCCAGCAGTTTAGAGGGGGTAGGGAATCAGCCCCAGCATTTT.